This T cell receptor (beta chain) stems from a study of sequential checkpoint blockade in melanoma. Study information: Each arm's sequence ended with maintenance nivolumab.

As for treatment: randomized to nivolumab then ipilimumab (arm A) or the reverse (arm B). Some clones are missing from TCRdb's copy, which holds only in-frame ones; the method was immunoSEQ multiplex PCR. The sample lists 9,500 to 11,000 clones, roughly 50% occurring once. V shed 6 bases and J 4 bases; nucleotides not matched to a gene: 9. The germline CDR1 and CDR2 sequences are SGDLS and YYNGEE. CDR3 length equals 14 residues. The V gene is TRBV9, the J gene TRBJ1-2; the match to TRBD1 covers 7 bases. The material was CD8+ T cells sorted from blood (inferred from file names), obtained from a patient given nivolumab and ipilimumab in sequence. The receptor comes from a human donor with melanoma. The CDR3 loop is CASIDRAAGYGYTF. DNA of the CDR3: TGTGCCAGCATCGACAGGGCAGCCGGCTATGGCTACACCTTC.